One and the same sample provided the 6 T cell receptor beta chains below, sequenced in a study of response to subunit inactivated influenza vaccine. TCRdb analysed the RT-PCR reads with MiXCR anew, one entry per CDR3 protein. The table lists 600,000 to 700,000 distinct CDR3 sequences, approximately 15% of them singletons, with 6% to 9.5% in the top ten. Sequencing used PBMCs from blood, obtained 14 to 15 days before vaccination. All receptors come from a man aged 50 to 59 who received an inactivated influenza vaccine.

The table lists this clonotype with a few counts. The chain combines TRBV6-5 with TRBJ2-1; TRBD1 matches 10 bases. The J segment lost 0 bases and the V segment lost 2 bases, leaving 1 base of the junction unmatched. Germline loops: CDR1 MNHEY, CDR2 SVGAGI. The CDR3 has 16 residues. CDR3 bases: TGTGCCAGCAGTTACGGACAGGGGGGCTCCTACAATGAGCAGTTCTTC. Protein product: CASSYGQGGSYNEQFF.

The rearrangement uses TRBV21-1 and TRBJ2-7. TRBV21-1 is deemed a pseudogene. CDR3 length: 16 residues. CDR3 nucleotide sequence: TGTGCCAGCAGCCTCTCGAGCCAGGCGAACCCCTACGAGCAGTACTTC. Translated: CASSLSSQANPYEQYF.

This clonotype showed up just a few times. The chain links TRBV20-1 to TRBJ2-7, with D uncertain. The germline CDR1 and CDR2 sequences are DFQATT and SNEGSKA (reference sequence). The CDR3 consists of 13 residues. V dropped 1 base and J dropped 4 bases, with 11 bases sitting between them. CDR3 nucleotides: TGCAGTGCTAGAGGGGGTATCATTTACGAGCAGTACTTC. Translated: CSARGGIIYEQYF.

This clonotype was observed a few times. V usage is TRBV7-9 and J usage is TRBJ2-5; possible D gene TRBD1, 7 bases. There are 14 residues in the CDR3. CDR1 is SEHNR, CDR2 FQNEAQ, per germline (reference sequence). V shed 11 bases and J shed 1 base, with 17 bases lying between them. CDR3 nucleotide sequence: TGTGCCGGGGGGCGGACAGGCATCCAAGAGACCCAGTACTTC. Translated: CAGGRTGIQETQYF.

This clonotype was found a few times. J is TRBJ2-7 and V is TRBV3-1, with D perhaps TRBD2 (7 bases). This CDR3 is built from 15 residues. The germline V and J ends were trimmed by 1 base and 7 bases, with 17 bases remaining between them. The germline V gene has CDR1 LGHDT and CDR2 YNNKEL (reference sequence). DNA for the CDR3: TGTGCCAGCAGCCAAGTTGCGGGGGCGTCGGGAGAGCAGTACTTC. It specifies CASSQVAGASGEQYF.

This clonotype was counted ten times or more. V gene TRBV5-1 combines with J gene TRBJ2-3, with a tentative D call TRBD1 (5 bases). Germline V lookup: CDR1 SGHRS, CDR2 YFSETQ. This CDR3 is 15 amino acids long. Between the trimmed V and J ends, which lost 0 bases and 2 bases, there was a span of 10 bases. The CDR3 loop is CASSLAGRDTDTQYF. The DNA for the CDR3 is TGCGCCAGCAGCTTGGCCGGCAGGGACACAGATACGCAGTATTTT.